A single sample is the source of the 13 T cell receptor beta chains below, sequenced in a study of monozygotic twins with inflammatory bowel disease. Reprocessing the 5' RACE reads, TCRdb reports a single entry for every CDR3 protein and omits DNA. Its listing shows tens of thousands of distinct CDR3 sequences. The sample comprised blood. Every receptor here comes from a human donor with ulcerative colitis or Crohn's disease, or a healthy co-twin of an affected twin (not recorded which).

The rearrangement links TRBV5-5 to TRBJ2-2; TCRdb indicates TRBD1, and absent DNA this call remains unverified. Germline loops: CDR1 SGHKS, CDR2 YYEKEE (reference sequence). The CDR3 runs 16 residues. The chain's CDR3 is CASSYGDRINTGELFF.

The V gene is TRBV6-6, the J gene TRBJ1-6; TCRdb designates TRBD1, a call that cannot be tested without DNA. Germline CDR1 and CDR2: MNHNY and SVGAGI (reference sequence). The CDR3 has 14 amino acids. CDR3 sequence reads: CASSPPGQGSPLHF.

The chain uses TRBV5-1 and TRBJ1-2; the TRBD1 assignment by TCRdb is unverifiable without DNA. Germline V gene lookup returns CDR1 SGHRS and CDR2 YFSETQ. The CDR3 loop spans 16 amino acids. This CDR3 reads CASSLYGGSGRYGYTF.

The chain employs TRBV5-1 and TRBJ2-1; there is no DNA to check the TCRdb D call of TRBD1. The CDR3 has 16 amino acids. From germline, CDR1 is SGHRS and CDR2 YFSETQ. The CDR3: CASSLQSGGSYNEQFF.

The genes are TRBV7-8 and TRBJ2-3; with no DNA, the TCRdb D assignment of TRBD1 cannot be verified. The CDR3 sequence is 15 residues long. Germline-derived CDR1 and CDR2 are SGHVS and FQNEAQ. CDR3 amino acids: CASSRQEGKSDTQYF.

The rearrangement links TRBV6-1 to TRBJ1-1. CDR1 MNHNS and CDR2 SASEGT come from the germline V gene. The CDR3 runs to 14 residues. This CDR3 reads CASSPRLGDTEAFF.

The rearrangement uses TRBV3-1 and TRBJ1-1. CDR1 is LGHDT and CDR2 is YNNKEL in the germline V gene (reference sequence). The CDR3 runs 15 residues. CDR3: CASSQDPRKGTEAFF.

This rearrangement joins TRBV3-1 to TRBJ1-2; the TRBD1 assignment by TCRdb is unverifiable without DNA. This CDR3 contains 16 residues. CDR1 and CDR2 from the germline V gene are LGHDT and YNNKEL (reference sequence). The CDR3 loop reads CASSDNIRDRAYGYTF.

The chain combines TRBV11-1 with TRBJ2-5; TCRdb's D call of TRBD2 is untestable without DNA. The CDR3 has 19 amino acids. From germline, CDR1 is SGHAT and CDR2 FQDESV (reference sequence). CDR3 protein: CASTILGGTVKPYEETQYF.

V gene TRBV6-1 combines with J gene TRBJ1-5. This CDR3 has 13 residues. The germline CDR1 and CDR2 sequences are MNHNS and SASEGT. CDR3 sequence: CASSERVGQPQHF.

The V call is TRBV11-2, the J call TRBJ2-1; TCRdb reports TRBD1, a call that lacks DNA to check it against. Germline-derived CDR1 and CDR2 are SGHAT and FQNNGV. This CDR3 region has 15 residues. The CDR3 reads CASSRRDRLYNEQFF. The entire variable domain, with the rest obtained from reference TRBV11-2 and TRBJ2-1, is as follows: EAGVAQSPRYKIIEKRQSVAFWCNPISGHATLYWYQQILGQGPKLLIQFQNNGVVDDSQLPKDRFSAERLKGVDSTLKIQPAKLEDSAVYLCASSRRDRLYNEQFFGPGTRLTVL.

CDR3 residues: CSARLGQPNEKLFF. The rearrangement uses TRBV20-1 and TRBJ1-4; without DNA, the TCRdb call of TRBD1 cannot be checked. The CDR3 loop spans 14 amino acids. CDR1 is DFQATT and CDR2 is SNEGSKA in the germline V gene (reference sequence).

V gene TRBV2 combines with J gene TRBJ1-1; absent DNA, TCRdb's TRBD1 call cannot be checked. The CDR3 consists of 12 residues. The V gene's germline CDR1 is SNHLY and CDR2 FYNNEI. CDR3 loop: CAGQVERTEAFF.